The rows below give T cell receptor beta chains drawn from one sample of a study of long-term antiretroviral therapy in people with HIV. Here immunoSEQ multiplex PCR was the method, and the copy in TCRdb shows in-frame clones only, minus some. The data contain tens of thousands of clones, approximately 96% of them singletons. The material was unsorted PBMCs, obtained 6.5 to 6.6 years after starting antiretroviral therapy. These receptors were collected from a man between 25 and 39 years old with HIV. The CDR3 runs from the conserved cysteine through the conserved F or W. D genes are given only for firm matches. Size values are once, few and many counts, or a class for expanded clones, and some rows have none.

d_call,v_call,j_call,clone_size,cdr3_aa,cdr3_nt
NA,TRBV6-6,TRBJ1-3,NA,CASRRSSGNTIYF,TGTGCCAGCAGGAGGTCCTCTGGAAACACCATATATTTT
NA,TRBV7-2,TRBJ2-3,NA,CARLRSTDTQYF,TGTGCCAGACTTCGGTCAACAGATACGCAGTATTTT
NA,TRBV19,TRBJ1-5,NA,CASSIGSGPQHF,TGTGCCAGTAGTATAGGATCAGGGCCCCAGCATTTT
TRBD1,TRBV6-1,TRBJ2-1,NA,CASSAGTESGASNEQFF,TGTGCCAGCAGTGCCGGGACAGAAAGTGGAGCTTCTAATGAGCAGTTCTTC
NA,TRBV27,TRBJ1-4,NA,CASRGRGGEKLFF,TGTGCCAGCAGAGGCAGGGGAGGTGAAAAACTGTTTTTT
NA,TRBV7-2,TRBJ2-5,NA,CASSLVALEAQYF,TGTGCCAGCAGCTTAGTGGCGCTTGAGGCCCAGTACTTC
NA,TRBV5-4,TRBJ1-1,NA,CASRQGRFESTEAFF,TGTGCCAGCAGACAGGGTAGGTTTGAGTCCACTGAAGCTTTCTTT
NA,TRBV7-6,TRBJ2-5,NA,CASSLEAAIQETQYF,TGTGCCAGCAGCTTAGAAGCGGCGATCCAAGAGACCCAGTACTTC
TRBD2,TRBV7-8,TRBJ2-5,NA,CASSPLAGEETQYF,TGTGCCAGCAGCCCCCTAGCGGGCGAAGAGACCCAGTACTTC
NA,TRBV14,TRBJ2-1,NA,CAELELGVEENEQFF,TGTGCCGAGCTCGAGTTGGGCGTGGAGGAAAATGAGCAGTTCTTC
NA,TRBV7-2,TRBJ2-1,NA,CASSLTGPGEQFF,TGTGCCAGCAGCTTAACGGGGCCCGGTGAGCAGTTCTTC
NA,TRBV6-1,TRBJ2-1,NA,CASRVSGGSSEQFF,TGTGCCAGCAGAGTAAGTGGTGGGAGTAGTGAGCAGTTCTTC
NA,TRBV29-1,TRBJ1-1,NA,CSVVGAGADAEAFF,TGCAGCGTTGTAGGAGCGGGCGCAGACGCTGAAGCTTTCTTT
NA,TRBV7-2,TRBJ2-3,NA,CASTTLDTQYF,TGTGCCAGCACCACGCTGGATACGCAGTATTTT
NA,TRBV30,TRBJ1-3,NA,CAWGRKTAGNTIYF,TGTGCCTGGGGACGGAAAACGGCTGGAAACACCATATATTTT
NA,TRBV9,TRBJ2-7,NA,CASSAEDSSYEQYF,TGTGCCAGCAGCGCGGAGGACAGCTCCTACGAGCAGTACTTC
NA,TRBV7-8,TRBJ2-7,NA,CASTRQNGGPYEQYF,TGTGCCAGCACTCGGCAGAATGGGGGCCCCTACGAGCAGTACTTC
NA,TRBV5-1,TRBJ1-3,once,CASSETVASGNTIYF,TGCGCCAGCAGCGAGACAGTTGCCTCTGGAAACACCATATATTTT
TRBD2,TRBV2,TRBJ2-1,NA,CASRASGGDYNEQFF,TGTGCCAGCAGGGCTAGCGGGGGAGACTACAATGAGCAGTTCTTC
TRBD2,TRBV7-2,TRBJ2-1,NA,CASRLLLAGRSYNEQFF,TGTGCCAGCCGGCTCTTGTTAGCGGGACGCTCCTACAATGAGCAGTTCTTC
NA,TRBV14,TRBJ2-3,once,CASSQQGFADTQYF,TGTGCCAGCAGCCAACAGGGGTTTGCAGATACGCAGTATTTT
TRBD2,TRBV2,TRBJ2-7,NA,CASKVAGALSYEQYF,TGTGCCAGCAAAGTAGCGGGGGCCCTCTCCTACGAGCAGTACTTC
NA,TRBV5-6,TRBJ2-2,NA,CASAGSRNTGELFF,TGTGCCAGCGCCGGCTCGCGGAACACCGGGGAGCTGTTTTTT
NA,TRBV12-5,TRBJ2-2,NA,CASGAGTAPGELFF,TGTGCTAGTGGAGCTGGGACTGCCCCCGGGGAGCTGTTTTTT
NA,TRBV6-6,TRBJ1-5,NA,CASRGDSNQPQHF,TGTGCCAGCAGGGGGGATAGCAATCAGCCCCAGCATTTT
NA,TRBV27,TRBJ2-7,NA,CASRRQLSSYEQYF,TGTGCCAGCAGGCGCCAACTTAGCTCCTACGAGCAGTACTTC
NA,TRBV9,TRBJ2-3,NA,CASSVERPDTQYF,TGTGCCAGCAGCGTGGAGCGCCCAGATACGCAGTATTTT
NA,TRBV7-2,TRBJ2-4,NA,CASSQGGPGAKNIQYF,TGTGCCAGCAGCCAAGGAGGCCCAGGGGCCAAAAACATTCAGTACTTC
NA,TRBV7-9,TRBJ2-2,once,CASMALVNTGELFF,TGTGCCAGCATGGCGCTTGTGAACACCGGGGAGCTGTTTTTT
NA,TRBV18,TRBJ2-2,NA,CATRSANTGELFF,TGTGCCACCCGATCCGCGAACACCGGGGAGCTGTTTTTT
TRBD2,TRBV7-3,TRBJ2-2,once,CASSISGGNTGELFF,TGTGCCAGCAGCATTAGCGGGGGGAACACCGGGGAGCTGTTTTTT
NA,TRBV18,TRBJ1-1,NA,CASSPWDDHTEAFF,TGTGCCAGCTCACCGTGGGACGATCACACTGAAGCTTTCTTT
NA,TRBV6-5,TRBJ1-2,NA,CASSSRVGQSRTF,TGTGCCAGCAGTTCAAGAGTGGGACAATCCCGCACCTTC
NA,TRBV6-9,TRBJ1-1,NA,CASSPFEAFF,TGTGCCAGCAGTCCCTTTGAAGCTTTCTTT
TRBD1,TRBV19,TRBJ1-1,few,CAIRTGNTEAFF,TGTGCCATAAGGACAGGTAACACTGAAGCTTTCTTT
NA,TRBV28,TRBJ1-1,NA,CASKIGDTEAFF,TGTGCCAGCAAAATAGGAGACACTGAAGCTTTCTTT
NA,TRBV2,TRBJ2-7,NA,CAEGYGSNYEQYF,TGTGCCGAGGGGTACGGCAGTAACTACGAGCAGTACTTC
NA,TRBV5-6,TRBJ1-1,NA,CASSLGQGITEAFF,TGTGCCAGCAGCTTGGGGCAGGGGATCACTGAAGCTTTCTTT
NA,TRBV4-3,TRBJ1-1,once,CASSQDRGGGQAFF,TGCGCCAGCAGCCAAGACAGGGGAGGGGGACAAGCTTTCTTT
TRBD2,TRBV6-1,TRBJ2-7,NA,CASSPTSALPEQYF,TGTGCCAGCTCCCCGACTAGCGCTCTACCCGAGCAGTACTTC
TRBD1,TRBV25-1,TRBJ1-2,NA,CASSEWTGNGYTF,TGTGCCAGCAGTGAATGGACAGGGAATGGCTACACCTTC
NA,TRBV2,TRBJ2-3,NA,CASSAGGTSTDTQYF,TGTGCCAGCTCGGCGGGCGGAACTAGCACAGATACGCAGTATTTT
NA,TRBV10-3,TRBJ1-5,NA,CAISDAGGQPQHF,TGTGCCATCAGTGATGCAGGCGGCCAGCCCCAGCATTTT
NA,TRBV6-6,TRBJ1-5,NA,CASSSPNQPQHF,TGTGCCAGCAGTTCACCCAATCAGCCCCAGCATTTT
NA,TRBV7-2,TRBJ1-1,NA,CASSLGGTAGTEAFF,TGTGCCAGCAGCTTGGGAGGGACGGCTGGGACTGAAGCTTTCTTT
TRBD1,TRBV19,TRBJ1-5,NA,CASTHRGASNQPQHF,TGTGCCAGTACCCACAGGGGAGCCTCCAATCAGCCCCAGCATTTT
NA,TRBV7-6,TRBJ2-7,NA,CASSFPGDEQYF,TGTGCCAGCAGCTTCCCAGGGGATGAGCAGTACTTC
NA,TRBV4-3,TRBJ1-3,once,CASSQVSGNTIYF,TGCGCCAGCAGCCAGGTCTCTGGAAACACCATATATTTT
NA,TRBV30,TRBJ2-6,once,CAWEGYGANVLTF,TGTGCCTGGGAGGGGTACGGGGCCAACGTCCTGACTTTC
NA,TRBV29-1,TRBJ2-7,NA,CSVYRDGGAYEQYF,TGCAGCGTCTACAGGGATGGTGGGGCCTACGAGCAGTACTTC
NA,TRBV11-2,TRBJ2-3,NA,CASNSATDTQYF,TGTGCCAGCAACTCAGCTACGGATACGCAGTATTTT
NA,TRBV5-6,TRBJ2-7,once,CASSLSREQYF,TGTGCCAGCAGCTTGTCTCGGGAGCAGTACTTC